This record concerns one TCR beta chain sequence. Antigen specificity is unknown. These data come from a study of T cell repertoires in cytomegalovirus infection. Study-wide points: The cumulative frequency of public TCR beta families identified carriers of CMV plus the relevant HLA.

CDR1 and CDR2 from the germline V gene are SGHRS and YFSETQ. Trimming cost V 7 bases and J 0 bases, with 10 bases left between them. This CDR3 spans 14 amino acids. TCRdb recomputed calls from the reads with MiXCR, one row per CDR3 protein. Altogether about 180,000 distinct CDR3 sequences are present, roughly a sixth being singletons, with the ten largest covering 20% to 25%. The sequence was obtained from a human donor in good health (CMV status not recorded). Some clones in this sample may be carry-over from other donors' samples. Sequenced material: CD8+ T cells from PBMCs. The chain uses TRBV5-1 and TRBJ2-2; unclear D gene. As DNA, the CDR3 is TGCGCCAGCTTGCTAGGGACGAACACCGGGGAGCTGTTTTTT. It codes for CASLLGTNTGELFF.